This is a list of T cell receptor beta chains from one sample in a study of shared clonotypes between healthy human individuals. The protocol was immunoSEQ multiplex PCR, while the TCRdb copy is restricted to in-frame clones and leaves out a portion. The sample consists of 300,000 or so clones, approximately 79% of them appearing once. Sequencing was carried out using memory CD4+ T cells sorted from blood. Receptors originate from a man aged 25-40 years in good health. CDR3s include the opening cysteine and the closing phenylalanine or tryptophan. D genes are given only for firm matches. A clone size is listed for some rows: how often the clone was seen (once, few, many), or a class if it is expanded.

V gene	D gene	clone size	J gene	CDR3 DNA	CDR3 protein
TRBV6-1	-	-	TRBJ1-2	TGTGCCAGCAGTAAGACCCCCAAGGGCAACTATGGCTACACCTTC	CASSKTPKGNYGYTF
TRBV7-8	TRBD1	-	TRBJ2-4	TGTGCCAGCAGCTCCCCGGGACAGGGGGAAGATTTCGGCAAAAACATTCAGTACTTC	CASSSPGQGEDFGKNIQYF
TRBV25-1	-	once	TRBJ1-4	TGTGCCAGCACCAGAAATGAAAAACTGTTTTTT	CASTRNEKLFF
TRBV28	-	-	TRBJ1-3	TGTGCCAGCAGTTTTTCCCTATCTGGAAACACCATATATTTT	CASSFSLSGNTIYF
TRBV5-5	-	-	TRBJ1-5	TGTGCCAGCAGCCTGTCGGCATGGAATCAGCCCCAGCATTTT	CASSLSAWNQPQHF
TRBV5-1	-	once	TRBJ2-1	TGCGCCAGCAGCTTGGTTGCAGGGGTCAATGAGCAGTTCTTC	CASSLVAGVNEQFF
TRBV6-1	-	-	TRBJ1-3	TGTGCCAGCAGTCCTTACAGGGTGAGGGGAAACACCATATATTTT	CASSPYRVRGNTIYF
TRBV5-1	TRBD2	-	TRBJ2-7	TGCGCCAGCAGCTTGGAAGCGGGGCGGACCTACGAGCAGTACTTC	CASSLEAGRTYEQYF
TRBV6-1	TRBD2	few	TRBJ2-1	TGTGCCAGCAGACTAGCGGGAGGGAGCAATGAGCAGTTCTTC	CASRLAGGSNEQFF
TRBV2	TRBD2	few	TRBJ2-1	TGTGCCAGCAGTCTAGCGGGAGGGCCGGGAGTTGAGCAGTTCTTC	CASSLAGGPGVEQFF
TRBV2	-	-	TRBJ2-1	TGTGCCAGCAGGGCAACCGGACTTCTTCCCTACAATGAGCAGTTCTTC	CASRATGLLPYNEQFF
TRBV5-1	-	once	TRBJ2-1	TGCGCCAGCAGCTTGGTTCTCGGCCAGAACAATGAGCAGTTCTTC	CASSLVLGQNNEQFF
TRBV7-9	-	-	TRBJ2-3	TGTGCCAGCAGCTTATTGACCTTGGGAGATACGCAGTATTTT	CASSLLTLGDTQYF
TRBV5-1	TRBD1	-	TRBJ2-5	TGCGCCAGCTCAACAAACCGACAGGGGCTTGGGGAGACCCAGTACTTC	CASSTNRQGLGETQYF
TRBV19	TRBD1	-	TRBJ2-7	TGTGCCAGTAGTATAGCGCCGGGACAGGGGGAGCAGTACTTC	CASSIAPGQGEQYF
TRBV19	-	few	TRBJ2-1	TGTGCCAGTAGTATACAGGAGAGCAATGAGCAGTTCTTC	CASSIQESNEQFF